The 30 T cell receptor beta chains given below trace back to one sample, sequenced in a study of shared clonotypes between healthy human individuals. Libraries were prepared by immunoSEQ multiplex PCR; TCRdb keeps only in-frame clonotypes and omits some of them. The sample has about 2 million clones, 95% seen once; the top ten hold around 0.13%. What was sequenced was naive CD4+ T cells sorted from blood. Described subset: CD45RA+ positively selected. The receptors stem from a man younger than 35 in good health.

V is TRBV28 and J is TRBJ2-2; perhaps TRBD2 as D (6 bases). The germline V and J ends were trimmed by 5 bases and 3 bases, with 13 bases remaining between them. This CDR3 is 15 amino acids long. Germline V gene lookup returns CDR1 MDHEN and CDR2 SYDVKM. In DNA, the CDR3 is TGTGCCAGCAGTCATGGAGGGGAGTACACCGGGGAGCTGTTTTTT. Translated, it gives CASSHGGEYTGELFF. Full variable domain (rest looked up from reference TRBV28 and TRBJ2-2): DVKVTQSSRYLVKRTGEKVFLECVQDMDHENMFWYRQDPGLGLRLIYFSYDVKMKEKGDIPEGYSVSREKKERFSLILESASTNQTSMYLCASSHGGEYTGELFFGEGSRLTVL.

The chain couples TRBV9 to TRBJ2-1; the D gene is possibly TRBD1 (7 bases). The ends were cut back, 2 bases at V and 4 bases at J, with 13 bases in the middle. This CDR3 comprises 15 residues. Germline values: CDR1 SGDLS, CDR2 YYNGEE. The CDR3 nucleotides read TGTGCCAGCAGCGTTACCGCGGGACAGTACAATGAGCAGTTCTTC. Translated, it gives CASSVTAGQYNEQFF.

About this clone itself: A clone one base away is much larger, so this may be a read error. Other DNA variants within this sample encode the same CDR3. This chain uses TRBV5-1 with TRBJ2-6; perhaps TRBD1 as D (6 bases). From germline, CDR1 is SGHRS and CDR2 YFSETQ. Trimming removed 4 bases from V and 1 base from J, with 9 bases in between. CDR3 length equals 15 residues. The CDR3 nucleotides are TGCGCCAGCAGCGGAACAGGGTCTGGGGCCAACGTCCTGACTTTC. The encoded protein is CASSGTGSGANVLTF. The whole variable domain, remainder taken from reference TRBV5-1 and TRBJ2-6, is KAGVTQTPRYLIKTRGQQVTLSCSPISGHRSVSWYQQTPGQGLQFLFEYFSETQRNKGNFPGRFSGRQFSNSRSEMNVSTLELGDSALYLCASSGTGSGANVLTFGAGSRLTVL.

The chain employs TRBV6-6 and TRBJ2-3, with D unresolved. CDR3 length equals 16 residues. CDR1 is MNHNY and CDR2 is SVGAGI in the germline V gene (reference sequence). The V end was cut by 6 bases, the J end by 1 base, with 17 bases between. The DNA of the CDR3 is TGTGCCAGCAGGCTCCTGGCGGCTAGAGGCACAGATACGCAGTATTTT. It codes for CASRLLAARGTDTQYF.

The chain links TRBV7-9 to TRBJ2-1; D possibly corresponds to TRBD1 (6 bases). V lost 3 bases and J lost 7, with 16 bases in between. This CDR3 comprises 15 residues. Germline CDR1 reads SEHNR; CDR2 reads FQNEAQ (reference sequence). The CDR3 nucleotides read TGTGCCAGCAGCTTTCTTGGACTCCAGGGGAATGAGCAGTTCTTC. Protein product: CASSFLGLQGNEQFF.

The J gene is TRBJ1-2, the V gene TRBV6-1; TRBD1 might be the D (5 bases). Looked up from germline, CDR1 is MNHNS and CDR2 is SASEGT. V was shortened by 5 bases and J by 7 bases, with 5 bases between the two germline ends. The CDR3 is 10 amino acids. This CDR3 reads CASSQGGYTF. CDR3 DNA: TGTGCCAGCAGTCAGGGTGGCTACACCTTC.

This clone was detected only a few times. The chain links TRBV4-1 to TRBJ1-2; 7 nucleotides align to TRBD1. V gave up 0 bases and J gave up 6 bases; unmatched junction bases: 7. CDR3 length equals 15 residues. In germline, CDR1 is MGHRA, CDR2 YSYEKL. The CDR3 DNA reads TGCGCCAGCAGCCAAGATGGTACAGGGACAGATGGCTACACCTTC. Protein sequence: CASSQDGTGTDGYTF.

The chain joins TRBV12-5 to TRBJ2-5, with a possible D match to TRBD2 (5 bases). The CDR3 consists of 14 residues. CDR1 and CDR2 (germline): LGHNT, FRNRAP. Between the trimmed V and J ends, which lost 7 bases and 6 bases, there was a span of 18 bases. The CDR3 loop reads CASAPLRGEQTQYF. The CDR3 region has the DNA TGTGCTAGTGCCCCCCTCCGGGGAGAACAGACCCAGTACTTC.

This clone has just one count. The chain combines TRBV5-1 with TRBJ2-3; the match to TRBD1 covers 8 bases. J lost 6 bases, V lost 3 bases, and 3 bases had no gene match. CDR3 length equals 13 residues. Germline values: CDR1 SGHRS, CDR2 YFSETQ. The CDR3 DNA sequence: TGCGCCAGCAGCTGGGGACAGGCCGATACGCAGTATTTT. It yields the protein CASSWGQADTQYF.

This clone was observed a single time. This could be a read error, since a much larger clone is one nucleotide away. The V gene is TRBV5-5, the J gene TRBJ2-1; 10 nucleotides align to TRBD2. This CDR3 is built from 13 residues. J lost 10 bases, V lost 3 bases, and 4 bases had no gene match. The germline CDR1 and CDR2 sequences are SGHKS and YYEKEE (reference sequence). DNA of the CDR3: TGTGCCAGCAGCTCAGCGGGAGGGCGGGAGCAGTTCTTC. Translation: CASSSAGGREQFF.

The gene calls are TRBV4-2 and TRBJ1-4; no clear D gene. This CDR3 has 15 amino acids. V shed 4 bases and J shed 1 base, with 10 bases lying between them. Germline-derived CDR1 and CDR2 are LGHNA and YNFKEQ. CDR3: CASSPEVGTNEKLFF. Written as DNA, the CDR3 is TGTGCCAGCAGCCCCGAAGTAGGAACTAATGAAAAACTGTTTTTT.

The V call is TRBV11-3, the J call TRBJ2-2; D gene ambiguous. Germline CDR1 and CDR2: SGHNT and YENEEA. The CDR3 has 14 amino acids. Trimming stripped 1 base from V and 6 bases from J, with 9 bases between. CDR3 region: CASSLGVGPGELFF. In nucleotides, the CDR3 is TGTGCCAGCAGCTTAGGGGTCGGACCCGGGGAGCTGTTTTTT.

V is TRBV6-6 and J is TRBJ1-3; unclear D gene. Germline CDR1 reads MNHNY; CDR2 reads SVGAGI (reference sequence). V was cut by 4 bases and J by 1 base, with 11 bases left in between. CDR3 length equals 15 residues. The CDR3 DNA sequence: TGTGCCAGCAGTTCCCTCGGGGATTCTGGAAACACCATATATTTT. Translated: CASSSLGDSGNTIYF.

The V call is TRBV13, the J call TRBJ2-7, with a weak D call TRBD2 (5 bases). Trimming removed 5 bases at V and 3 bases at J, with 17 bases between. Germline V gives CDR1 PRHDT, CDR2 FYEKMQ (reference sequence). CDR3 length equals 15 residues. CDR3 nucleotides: TGTGCCAGCAGCGCCCGGGGTTTCGGGGACTACGAGCAGTACTTC. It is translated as CASSARGFGDYEQYF.

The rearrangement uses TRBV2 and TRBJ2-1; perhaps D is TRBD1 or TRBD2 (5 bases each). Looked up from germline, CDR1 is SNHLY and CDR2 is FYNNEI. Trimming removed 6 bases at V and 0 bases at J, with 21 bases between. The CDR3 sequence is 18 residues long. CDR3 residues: CASRKTVRDRSSYNEQFF. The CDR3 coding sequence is TGTGCCAGCAGGAAAACAGTCCGGGACCGCAGCTCCTACAATGAGCAGTTCTTC.

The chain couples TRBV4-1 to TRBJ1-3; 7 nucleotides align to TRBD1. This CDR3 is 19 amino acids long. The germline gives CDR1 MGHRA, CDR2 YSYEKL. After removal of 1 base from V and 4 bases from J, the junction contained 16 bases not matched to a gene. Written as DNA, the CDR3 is TGCGCCAGCAGCCAAGGGAGGGCCTCGGGACAGCGACCGGGAAACACCATATATTTT. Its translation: CASSQGRASGQRPGNTIYF.

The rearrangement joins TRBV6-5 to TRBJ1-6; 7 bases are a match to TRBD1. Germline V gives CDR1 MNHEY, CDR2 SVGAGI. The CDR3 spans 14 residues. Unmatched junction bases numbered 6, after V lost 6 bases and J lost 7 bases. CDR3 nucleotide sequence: TGTGCCAGCAGCTCGACAGGGCTAAATTCACCCCTCCACTTT. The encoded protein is CASSSTGLNSPLHF.

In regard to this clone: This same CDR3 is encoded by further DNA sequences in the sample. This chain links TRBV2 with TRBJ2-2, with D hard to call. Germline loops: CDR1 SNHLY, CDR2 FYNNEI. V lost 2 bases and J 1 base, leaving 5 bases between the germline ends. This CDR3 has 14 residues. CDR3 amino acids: CASSETRNTGELFF. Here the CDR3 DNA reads TGTGCCAGCAGTGAAACGCGGAACACCGGGGAGCTGTTTTTT.

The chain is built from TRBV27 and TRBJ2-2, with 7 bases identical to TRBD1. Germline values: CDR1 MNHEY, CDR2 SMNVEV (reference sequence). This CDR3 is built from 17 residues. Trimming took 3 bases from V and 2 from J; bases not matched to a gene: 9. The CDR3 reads CASSFYPDRLNTGELFF. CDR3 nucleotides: TGTGCCAGCAGTTTCTATCCGGACAGGCTCAACACCGGGGAGCTGTTTTTT.

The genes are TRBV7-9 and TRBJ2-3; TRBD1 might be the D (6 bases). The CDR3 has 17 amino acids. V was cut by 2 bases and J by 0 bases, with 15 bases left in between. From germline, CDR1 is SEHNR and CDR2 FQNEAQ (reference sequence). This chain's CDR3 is CASSLYRVATSTDTQYF. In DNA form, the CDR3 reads TGTGCCAGCAGCTTATACAGGGTCGCCACTAGCACAGATACGCAGTATTTT.

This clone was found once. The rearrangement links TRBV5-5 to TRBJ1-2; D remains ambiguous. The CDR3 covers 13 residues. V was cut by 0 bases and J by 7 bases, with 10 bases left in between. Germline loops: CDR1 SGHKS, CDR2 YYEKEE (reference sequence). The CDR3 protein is CASSLVMGSGYTF. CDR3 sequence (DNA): TGTGCCAGCAGCTTGGTGATGGGGTCTGGCTACACCTTC.

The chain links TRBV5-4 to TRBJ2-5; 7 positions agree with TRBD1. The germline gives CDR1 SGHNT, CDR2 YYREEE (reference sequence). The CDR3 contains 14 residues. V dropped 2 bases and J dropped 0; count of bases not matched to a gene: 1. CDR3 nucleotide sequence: TGTGCCAGCAGCTTACAGGGGAACCAAGAGACCCAGTACTTC. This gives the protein CASSLQGNQETQYF.

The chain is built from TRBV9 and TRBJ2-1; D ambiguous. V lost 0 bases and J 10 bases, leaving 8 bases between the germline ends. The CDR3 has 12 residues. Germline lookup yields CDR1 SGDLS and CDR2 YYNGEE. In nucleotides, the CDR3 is TGTGCCAGCAGCGTAGTAGTTGGCGAGCAGTTCTTC. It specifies CASSVVVGEQFF.

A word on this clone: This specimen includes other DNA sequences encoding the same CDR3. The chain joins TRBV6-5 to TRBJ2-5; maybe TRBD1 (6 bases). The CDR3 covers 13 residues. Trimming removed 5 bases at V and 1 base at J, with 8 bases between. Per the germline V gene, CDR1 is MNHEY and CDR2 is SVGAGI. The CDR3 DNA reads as TGTGCCAGCAGTCGGACAGTCCAAGAGACCCAGTACTTC. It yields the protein CASSRTVQETQYF.

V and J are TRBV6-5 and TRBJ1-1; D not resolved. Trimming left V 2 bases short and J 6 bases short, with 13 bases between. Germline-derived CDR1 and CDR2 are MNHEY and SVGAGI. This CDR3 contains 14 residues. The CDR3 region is CASSYATGSAEAFF. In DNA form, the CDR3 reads TGTGCCAGCAGTTACGCTACCGGGTCGGCTGAAGCTTTCTTT.

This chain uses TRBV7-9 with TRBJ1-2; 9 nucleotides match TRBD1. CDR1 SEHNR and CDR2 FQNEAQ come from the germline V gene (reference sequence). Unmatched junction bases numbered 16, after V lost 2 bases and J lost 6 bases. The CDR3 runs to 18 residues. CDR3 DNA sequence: TGTGCCAGCAGCTTATTAGGGGTCGGGACAGGGACACTCAATGGCTACACCTTC. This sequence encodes CASSLLGVGTGTLNGYTF. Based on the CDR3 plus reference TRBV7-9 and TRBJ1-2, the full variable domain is DTGVSQNPRHKITKRGQNVTFRCDPISEHNRLYWYRQTLGQGPEFLTYFQNEAQLEKSRLLSDRFSAERPKGSFSTLEIQRTEQGDSAMYLCASSLLGVGTGTLNGYTFGSGTRLTVV.

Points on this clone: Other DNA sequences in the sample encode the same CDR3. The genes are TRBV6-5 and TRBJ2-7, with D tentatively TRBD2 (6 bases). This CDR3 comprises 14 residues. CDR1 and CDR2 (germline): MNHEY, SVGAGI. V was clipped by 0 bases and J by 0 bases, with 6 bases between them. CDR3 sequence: CASSYSGGSYEQYF. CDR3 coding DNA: TGTGCCAGCAGTTACTCGGGGGGCTCCTACGAGCAGTACTTC.

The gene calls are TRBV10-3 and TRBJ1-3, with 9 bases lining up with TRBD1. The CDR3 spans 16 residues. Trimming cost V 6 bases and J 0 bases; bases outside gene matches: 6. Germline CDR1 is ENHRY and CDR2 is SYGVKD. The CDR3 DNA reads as TGTGCCATCAGACCCGGGACAGGGAGCTCTGGAAACACCATATATTTT. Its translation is CAIRPGTGSSGNTIYF.

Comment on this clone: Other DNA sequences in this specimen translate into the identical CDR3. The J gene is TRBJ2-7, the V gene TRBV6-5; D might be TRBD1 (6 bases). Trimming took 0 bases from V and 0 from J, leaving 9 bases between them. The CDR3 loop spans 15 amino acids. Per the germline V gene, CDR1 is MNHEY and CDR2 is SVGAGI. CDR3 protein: CASSYSRTDSYEQYF. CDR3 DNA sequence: TGTGCCAGCAGTTACTCGAGGACAGACTCCTACGAGCAGTACTTC.

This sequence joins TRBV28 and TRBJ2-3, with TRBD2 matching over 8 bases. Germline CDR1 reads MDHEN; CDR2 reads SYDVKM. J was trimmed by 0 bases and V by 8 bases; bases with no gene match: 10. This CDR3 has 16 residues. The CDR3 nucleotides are TGTGCCAGCCATGCGGGGGGCCACCTTAGCACAGATACGCAGTATTTT. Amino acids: CASHAGGHLSTDTQYF. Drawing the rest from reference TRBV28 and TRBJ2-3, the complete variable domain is DVKVTQSSRYLVKRTGEKVFLECVQDMDHENMFWYRQDPGLGLRLIYFSYDVKMKEKGDIPEGYSVSREKKERFSLILESASTNQTSMYLCASHAGGHLSTDTQYFGPGTRLTVL.